Below are 24 T cell receptor beta chains sequenced from a single sample in a study of CD8 T cells in ankylosing spondylitis. Each CDR3 protein gets one entry after TCRdb re-called the 5' RACE reads with MiXCR. The sample yields 340,000 or so distinct CDR3 sequences, under 15% seen once. The sequenced sample consisted of blood, either unsorted or a sorted T cell fraction (not recorded which). Every receptor here comes from a male donor with ankylosing spondylitis or in good health (not recorded which).

This clonotype was found many times. The V and J genes are TRBV4-1 and TRBJ2-3, with D tentatively TRBD2 (6 bases). The CDR3 runs to 15 residues. The V end lost 6 bases, the J end lost 0 bases, and 13 bases lay between the germline ends. Germline V gives CDR1 MGHRA, CDR2 YSYEKL. CDR3 in amino acids: CASRFTSRSTDTQYF. CDR3 nucleotide sequence: TGCGCCAGCAGGTTCACTAGCAGAAGCACAGATACGCAGTATTTT.

This clonotype was counted only a few times. This chain links TRBV20-1 with TRBJ2-1, with 8 bases lining up with TRBD2. Germline V lookup: CDR1 DFQATT, CDR2 SNEGSKA (reference sequence). With V trimmed by 2 bases and J by 7 bases, 13 bases remained unmatched. The CDR3 is 16 residues long. CDR3 protein: CSARTILAAVGNEQFF. CDR3 nucleotides: TGCAGTGCTAGAACAATACTAGCGGCTGTGGGAAATGAGCAGTTCTTC.

The sample holds a few counts of this clonotype. The rearrangement joins TRBV5-1 to TRBJ2-6; D assignment may be TRBD1 or TRBD2 (5 bases each). The CDR3 is 15 residues long. The V gene lost 5 bases and the J gene lost 4 bases, with 13 bases spanning the gap. The germline V gene has CDR1 SGHRS and CDR2 YFSETQ. The CDR3: CASSSRGPGANVLTF. CDR3 nucleotides: TGCGCCAGCAGTTCGAGGGGTCCCGGGGCCAACGTCCTGACTTTC.

The rearrangement uses TRBV12-3 or TRBV12-4 and TRBJ2-5; unclear D gene. Trimming removed 2 bases from V and 4 bases from J, with 5 bases in between. The CDR3 covers 12 residues. The CDR3 protein is CASSLHAETQYF. CDR3 bases: TGTGCCAGCAGTTTACACGCAGAGACCCAGTACTTC.

This clonotype came up once. The rearrangement joins TRBV11-2 to TRBJ2-3; no firm D call. This CDR3 spans 15 amino acids. V was cut by 0 bases and J by 6 bases, with 13 bases left in between. Germline assignment: CDR1 SGHAT and CDR2 FQNNGV. The CDR3 sequence is CASSLDGWALDTQYF. CDR3 nucleotides: TGTGCCAGCAGCTTAGATGGGTGGGCCCTGGATACGCAGTATTTT.

This rearrangement joins TRBV30 to TRBJ2-1, with D possibly TRBD2 on 5 matching bases. Germline CDR1 and CDR2: GTSNPN and SVGIG (reference sequence). Trimming took 0 bases from V and 0 from J, leaving 12 bases between them. This CDR3 has 16 residues. CDR3 DNA: TGTGCCTGGAGTGTATTCCCCCGGGGCTCCTACAATGAGCAGTTCTTC. This gives the protein CAWSVFPRGSYNEQFF.

This chain connects TRBV12-3 or TRBV12-4 to TRBJ1-1; 8 bases align to TRBD1. With 8 bases clipped from V and 6 bases from J, the junction kept 11 bases outside the gene matches. This CDR3 has 14 amino acids. CDR3 nucleotides: TGTGCCAGCCGAGACAGGGGAAGCTTTCCTGAAGCTTTCTTT. This encodes CASRDRGSFPEAFF.

The rearrangement joins TRBV20-1 to TRBJ1-1; unclear D gene. Germline loops: CDR1 DFQATT, CDR2 SNEGSKA (reference sequence). This CDR3 is 13 amino acids long. V lost 1 base to trimming and J lost 1 base, with 7 bases between them. Here the CDR3 DNA reads TGCAGTGCTAGAGTTGCAGGGAACACTGAAGCTTTCTTT. It is translated as CSARVAGNTEAFF.

The chain is built from TRBV4-1 and TRBJ2-3, with 9 bases matching TRBD2. J lost 2 bases, V lost 3 bases, and 9 bases had no gene match. The CDR3 is 17 amino acids. Per germline, CDR1 MGHRA and CDR2 YSYEKL. The CDR3 DNA is TGCGCCAGCAGCCAGAGCACAGCGGGGGGAAACACAGATACGCAGTATTTT. Amino acid sequence: CASSQSTAGGNTDTQYF.

In its sample, this clonotype was seen a few times. V gene TRBV29-1 combines with J gene TRBJ1-1; maybe TRBD1 (6 bases). The CDR3 is 12 amino acids. With 8 bases removed from V and 3 bases from J, the gap between germline ends came to 13 bases. In germline, CDR1 is SQVTM, CDR2 ANQGSEA. CDR3 in DNA: TGCAGCTTCGACCACAGGGACACTGAAGCTTTCTTT. This codes for CSFDHRDTEAFF.

A few counts support this clonotype. This chain links TRBV12-3 or TRBV12-4 with TRBJ1-6; D is ambiguous. CDR3 size: 13 residues. Between the trimmed V and J ends, which lost 6 bases and 7 bases, there was a span of 10 bases. CDR3 residues: CASSPVGNSPLHF. The CDR3, as DNA: TGTGCCAGCAGCCCCGTCGGGAATTCACCCCTCCACTTT.

The chain recombines TRBV5-1 with TRBJ2-7; 15 positions agree with TRBD2. J lost 5 bases, V lost 3 bases, and 6 bases had no gene match. CDR1 and CDR2 (germline): SGHRS, YFSETQ. The CDR3 sequence is 16 residues long. CDR3 DNA: TGCGCCAGCAGCTCTGGACTAGCGGGGGGGCTGGACGAGCAGTACTTC. Amino acids: CASSSGLAGGLDEQYF.

This clonotype was detected a few times. CDR3 sequence: CASSQDGGLWGNTIYF. In DNA, the CDR3 is TGTGCCAGCAGCCAAGATGGAGGACTCTGGGGAAACACCATATATTTT. The chain carries TRBV3-1 and TRBJ1-3, with D hard to call. Germline values: CDR1 LGHDT, CDR2 YNNKEL (reference sequence). Trimming took off 0 bases at V and 4 bases at J, with 13 bases between the two ends. The CDR3 consists of 16 residues.

The chain joins TRBV20-1 to TRBJ1-5; D remains ambiguous. CDR1 is DFQATT, CDR2 SNEGSKA, per germline (reference sequence). This CDR3 has 13 residues. Trimming shortened V by 5 bases and J by 8 bases, and 16 bases separated the two germline ends. The CDR3 region has the DNA TGCAGTGCTCGTCAGAGGGATATTGAGCCCCAGCATTTT. This gives the protein CSARQRDIEPQHF.

J is TRBJ2-7 and V is TRBV3-1; maybe TRBD2 (6 bases). Trimming left V 4 bases short and J 2 bases short, with 9 bases between. From germline, CDR1 is LGHDT and CDR2 YNNKEL (reference sequence). This CDR3 is 13 amino acids long. CDR3 residues: CASSRAGTYEQYF. CDR3 coding DNA: TGTGCCAGCAGCCGAGCGGGTACCTACGAGCAGTACTTC.

V gene TRBV6-5 combines with J gene TRBJ1-1; no definite D call. The length of the CDR3 is 15 residues. V was shortened by 0 bases and J by 1 base, with 9 bases between the two germline ends. The V gene's germline CDR1 is MNHEY and CDR2 SVGAGI. The CDR3 spells CASSYSIRANTEAFF. The DNA for the CDR3 is TGTGCCAGCAGTTACTCGATAAGAGCGAACACTGAAGCTTTCTTT.

V gene TRBV20-1 combines with J gene TRBJ2-3, with 7 bases that match TRBD1. After removal of 5 bases from V and 4 bases from J, the junction contained 15 bases not matched to a gene. There are 16 residues in the CDR3. CDR1 DFQATT and CDR2 SNEGSKA come from the germline V gene (reference sequence). This CDR3 is CSASQNEGARSDTQYF. DNA for the CDR3: TGCAGTGCTTCCCAAAACGAGGGGGCTCGGTCAGATACGCAGTATTTT.

V and J are TRBV7-2 and TRBJ2-3, with a tentative D call TRBD2 (5 bases). The ends were cut back, 5 bases at V and 1 base at J, with 13 bases in the middle. Germline V gene sequence: CDR1 SGHTA, CDR2 FQGNSA. CDR3 length: 15 residues. CDR3 nucleotides: TGTGCCAGCAGCCCTAGCACCCCCCGCACAGATACGCAGTATTTT. The encoded protein is CASSPSTPRTDTQYF.

V gene TRBV20-1 combines with J gene TRBJ2-5; 7 bases are shared with TRBD1. Trimming at V came to 5 bases and at J to 5 bases, leaving 8 bases not matched to a gene. Germline CDR1 is DFQATT and CDR2 is SNEGSKA (reference sequence). The CDR3 loop spans 13 amino acids. The CDR3 bases are TGCAGTGCTGTCCGACAGGGTCGGGAGACCCAGTACTTC. This sequence encodes CSAVRQGRETQYF.

The CDR3 loop reads CSAGISSYEQYF. The CDR3 nucleotides read TGCAGTGCAGGGATTTCTTCCTACGAGCAGTACTTC. The chain recombines TRBV20-1 with TRBJ2-7, with unresolved D. The CDR3 is 12 residues long. Trimming took 6 bases from V and 1 from J, leaving 10 bases between them. CDR1 and CDR2 from the germline V gene are DFQATT and SNEGSKA (reference sequence).

V usage is TRBV11-3 and J usage is TRBJ2-3, with D possibly TRBD1 on 5 matching bases. V was pared by 5 bases and J by 6 bases, with 12 bases between. The CDR3 runs to 13 residues. Per the germline V gene, CDR1 is SGHNT and CDR2 is YENEEA. The CDR3: CASSPNPGDTQYF. The CDR3 nucleotides are TGTGCCAGCAGCCCGAACCCAGGGGATACGCAGTATTTT.

This chain uses TRBV12-3 or TRBV12-4 with TRBJ2-1, with 8 bases fitting TRBD2. After removal of 4 bases from V and 3 bases from J, the junction contained 11 bases not matched to a gene. The length of the CDR3 is 17 residues. The CDR3 spells CASSSWILAALYNEQFF. The CDR3 DNA reads TGTGCCAGCAGTTCCTGGATACTAGCGGCACTCTACAATGAGCAGTTCTTC.

This clonotype was seen more than once but under ten times. The chain recombines TRBV10-3 with TRBJ2-7; D unresolved. CDR1 and CDR2 from the germline V gene are ENHRY and SYGVKD. The CDR3 length is 12 residues. V lost 8 bases to trimming and J lost 4 bases, with 12 bases between them. The CDR3 bases are TGTGCCATCGGACCTCAGGTTTACGAGCAGTACTTC. Encoded protein: CAIGPQVYEQYF.

This clonotype was counted only a few times. V and J are TRBV5-1 and TRBJ2-5, with D maybe TRBD2 (6 bases). Germline V gene data show CDR1 as SGHRS and CDR2 as YFSETQ. There are 15 residues in the CDR3. Trimming removed 6 bases from V and 1 base from J, with 16 bases in between. The CDR3: CASTRDFVGQETQYF. As DNA, the CDR3 is TGCGCCAGCACCCGGGACTTTGTAGGCCAAGAGACCCAGTACTTC.